Following are 10 T cell receptor beta chains from one sample sequenced in a study of molecular identifiers for immune sequencing clone quantification. MiXCR was run by TCRdb on the PCR reads, yielding one entry per CDR3 protein. Here the sample spans roughly 50,000 distinct CDR3 sequences, under 30% being singletons. The sample taken for sequencing was naive CD8+ T cells from blood, with Jurkat cell RNA spiked in. Noted subset: FACS-sorted CD8+CD4-CCR7+CD45RA+ naive T cells. The receptors originated from a human donor in good health. Some libraries in this study had Jurkat cell RNA spiked in.

This clonotype has ten or more counts. The chain carries TRBV9 and TRBJ2-3; 7 positions match TRBD2. The V gene's germline CDR1 is SGDLS and CDR2 YYNGEE. CDR3 length: 14 residues. V dropped 1 base and J dropped 1; count of bases not matched to a gene: 0. CDR3 region: CASSVTSGTDTQYF. The DNA for the CDR3 is TGTGCCAGCAGCGTAACTAGCGGCACAGATACGCAGTATTTT.

The table lists this clonotype with many counts. This chain links TRBV5-1 with TRBJ2-3; maybe TRBD1 (6 bases). The CDR3 runs to 16 residues. Trimming took off 0 bases at V and 3 bases at J, with 14 bases between the two ends. The germline CDR1 and CDR2 sequences are SGHRS and YFSETQ. This CDR3 is CASSLVQGRSTDTQYF. The CDR3 coding sequence is TGCGCCAGCAGCTTGGTACAGGGTAGGAGTACAGATACGCAGTATTTT.

About this clonotype itself: A read error may explain this, as a much larger clone is one base away. The chain joins TRBV19 to TRBJ2-1; unclear D gene. The germline gives CDR1 LNHDA, CDR2 SQIVND (reference sequence). The CDR3 totals 12 residues. The CDR3 DNA follows: TGTGCCAGTAGTTTGACCAATTATGAGCAGTCCTTC. Its translation is CASSLTNYEQSF.

This clonotype was found many times. The chain has TRBV14 and TRBJ2-7, with no clear D. Germline V gene sequence: CDR1 SGHDN, CDR2 FVKESK. The CDR3 contains 12 residues. Trimming took off 9 bases at V and 4 bases at J, with 13 bases between the two ends. CDR3 residues: CASSILGYEQYF. The CDR3 nucleotides read TGTGCCAGTAGTATACTGGGGTACGAGCAGTACTTC.

This clonotype was detected a few times. The chain combines TRBV12-3 or TRBV12-4 with TRBJ2-3; 10 positions match TRBD2. The CDR3 runs 14 residues. Trimming removed 3 bases from V and 3 bases from J; junction bases left unmatched: 0. The CDR3, as DNA: TGTGCCAGCAGTTTGGGACTAGCGACAGATACGCAGTATTTT. As protein: CASSLGLATDTQYF.

This clonotype was observed many times. J is TRBJ1-5 and V is TRBV4-1; D call uncertain. Deletions cut 4 bases from V and 0 bases from J, with 13 bases between. Germline lookup yields CDR1 MGHRA and CDR2 YSYEKL. The CDR3 consists of 16 residues. The DNA of the CDR3 is TGCGCCAGCAGCCCGGCCGTCCAGGATAGCAATCAGCCCCAGCATTTT. Protein: CASSPAVQDSNQPQHF.

In the case of this clonotype: One junction end disagrees with the germline gene, perhaps due to a read error. The chain combines TRBV5-4 with TRBJ1-5; D gene uncertain. Germline V CDR1 and CDR2: SGHNT, YYREEE (reference sequence). The CDR3 totals 15 residues. The CDR3 loop is CASGLDLGYNQLQHF. Here the CDR3 DNA reads TGTGCCAGCGGCTTGGATCTGGGTTACAATCAGCTCCAGCATTTT. Supplemented by reference TRBV5-4 and TRBJ1-5, the full variable domain reads ETGVTQSPTHLIKTRGQQVTLRCSSQSGHNTVSWYQQALGQGPQFIFQYYREEENGRGNFPPRFSGLQFPNYSSELNVNALELDDSALYLCASGLDLGYNQLQHFGDGTRLSIL.

This clonotype has a count of ten or more. The chain couples TRBV6-5 to TRBJ2-5, with TRBD1 matching 9 bases. Germline trimming cut 6 bases from V and 2 bases from J; bases unmatched to any gene: 10. The CDR3 contains 16 residues. Germline lookup yields CDR1 MNHEY and CDR2 SVGAGI. CDR3 in amino acids: CASSSRTGVNQETQYF. CDR3 bases: TGTGCCAGCAGCTCCCGGACAGGGGTTAATCAAGAGACCCAGTACTTC.

This clonotype appeared many times. The chain couples TRBV12-3 or TRBV12-4 to TRBJ1-1, with D maybe TRBD1 (5 bases). The CDR3 contains 14 residues. The V end was cut by 7 bases, the J end by 3 bases, with 15 bases between. DNA for the CDR3: TGTGCCAGCACCCTGGGGGGGTTGGACACTGAAGCTTTCTTT. Translated: CASTLGGLDTEAFF.

This clonotype was recorded many times. The CDR3 reads CSARDMSGDQPQHF. CDR3 nucleotides: TGCAGTGCTAGAGATATGTCAGGGGATCAGCCCCAGCATTTT. The gene calls are TRBV20-1 and TRBJ1-5, with D possibly being TRBD1 (6 bases). CDR1 is DFQATT and CDR2 is SNEGSKA in the germline V gene (reference sequence). The V end was cut by 0 bases, the J end by 5 bases, with 11 bases between. This CDR3 is built from 14 residues.